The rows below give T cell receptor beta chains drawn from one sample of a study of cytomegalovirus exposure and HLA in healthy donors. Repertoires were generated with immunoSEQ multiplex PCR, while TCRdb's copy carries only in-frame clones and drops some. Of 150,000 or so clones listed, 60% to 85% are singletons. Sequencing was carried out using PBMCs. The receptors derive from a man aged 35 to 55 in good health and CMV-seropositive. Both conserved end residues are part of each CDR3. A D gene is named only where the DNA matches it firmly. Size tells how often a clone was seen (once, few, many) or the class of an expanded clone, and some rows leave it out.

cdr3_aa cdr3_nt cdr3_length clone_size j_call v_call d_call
CASSGGLGTEAFF TGTGCCAGCAGTGGGGGCTTGGGCACTGAAGCTTTCTTT 13 . TRBJ1-1 TRBV27 .
CASSRAGVGYEQYF TGTGCCAGTAGCAGAGCGGGAGTTGGGTACGAGCAGTACTTC 14 . TRBJ2-7 TRBV19 TRBD2
CVSSRPGQRSSYGYTF TGTGTCAGCAGCCGACCGGGACAGCGTTCTAGCTATGGCTACACCTTC 16 . TRBJ1-2 TRBV7-8 TRBD1
CASSEGSDYSYNEQFF TGTGCCAGCAGTGAAGGTAGCGACTACTCCTACAATGAGCAGTTCTTC 16 . TRBJ2-1 TRBV2 .
CASSSGQGNSGANGLTF TGTGCCAGCAGCTCTGGACAGGGAAACTCTGGGGCCAACGGCCTGACTTTC 17 once TRBJ2-6 TRBV11-2 TRBD1
CASSLGGHEQFF TGCGCCAGCAGCTTGGGAGGCCATGAGCAGTTCTTC 12 . TRBJ2-1 TRBV5-1 .
CASSLQTGDTQYF TGCGCCAGCAGCTTGCAAACGGGGGATACGCAGTATTTT 13 few TRBJ2-3 TRBV5-1 .
CASSFALNTGELFF TGTGCCAGCAGCTTCGCACTTAACACCGGGGAGCTGTTTTTT 14 once TRBJ2-2 TRBV5-6 .
CASSFTSGVYNEQFF TGTGCCAGCAGCTTCACTAGCGGGGTTTACAATGAGCAGTTCTTC 15 . TRBJ2-1 TRBV7-3 TRBD2
CASSQDLGLGGTEAFF TGCGCCAGCAGCCAAGATCTTGGCCTCGGAGGGACTGAAGCTTTCTTT 16 . TRBJ1-1 TRBV4-3 .
CASRDSGRTDEQFF TGTGCCAGTAGGGATAGCGGGAGAACGGATGAGCAGTTCTTC 14 . TRBJ2-1 TRBV19 TRBD2
CASSLMRSLERERPHTQYF TGCGCCAGCAGCTTGATGAGAAGTCTCGAGCGGGAGAGGCCTCATACGCAGTATTTT 19 . TRBJ2-3 TRBV5-1 TRBD2
CASSQVDRVYEQYF TGCGCCAGCAGCCAAGTGGACAGGGTCTACGAGCAGTACTTC 14 once TRBJ2-7 TRBV4-1 TRBD1
CASSFGLAGYNEQFF TGTGCCAGCAGTTTCGGTCTAGCGGGGTACAATGAGCAGTTCTTC 15 . TRBJ2-1 TRBV27 TRBD2
CASGFGIGETQYF TGTGCTAGTGGTTTCGGGATAGGGGAGACCCAGTACTTC 13 . TRBJ2-5 TRBV12-5 .
CASTGVGAGANVLTF TGTGCCAGTACCGGCGTAGGGGCTGGGGCCAACGTCCTGACTTTC 15 . TRBJ2-6 TRBV19 .
CASSSPPGSNQPQHF TGTGCCAGCAGTTCCCCTCCGGGGAGTAATCAGCCCCAGCATTTT 15 . TRBJ1-5 TRBV28 .
CASSLAGTGEAFF TGTGCCAGCAGCTTAGCGGGGACAGGAGAGGCTTTCTTT 13 . TRBJ1-1 TRBV7-9 TRBD1
CASSPMTAKGHNEQFF TGTGCCAGCAGCCCAATGACAGCCAAAGGACACAATGAGCAGTTCTTC 16 once TRBJ2-1 TRBV7-2 .
CASSLAASGNQETQYF TGCGCCAGCAGCTTGGCGGCTAGCGGGAATCAAGAGACCCAGTACTTC 16 . TRBJ2-5 TRBV5-1 TRBD2
CASGGTGNQPQHF TGTGCTAGTGGTGGGACAGGGAATCAGCCCCAGCATTTT 13 . TRBJ1-5 TRBV12-5 TRBD1
CASSEGGQSYGYTF TGTGCCAGCAGCGAAGGCGGACAGAGCTATGGCTACACCTTC 14 . TRBJ1-2 TRBV5-6 .
CSASSSGAQFF TGCAGTGCTAGTTCTTCAGGTGCGCAGTTCTTC 11 . TRBJ2-1 TRBV20-1 .
CSVDRVDEQFF TGCAGCGTAGACAGGGTGGATGAGCAGTTCTTC 11 . TRBJ2-1 TRBV29-1 TRBD1
CASSMGQSANVLTF TGCGCCAGCAGCATGGGACAGTCGGCCAACGTCCTGACTTTC 14 . TRBJ2-6 TRBV4-1 TRBD1
CASIPTSGSNEQFF TGTGCCAGCATACCGACTAGCGGGAGTAATGAGCAGTTCTTC 14 . TRBJ2-1 TRBV5-5 TRBD2
CASSWTASSGNTIYF TGTGCCAGCAGTTGGACTGCTAGCTCTGGAAACACCATATATTTT 15 . TRBJ1-3 TRBV2 .
CAGASGTTYEQYF TGTGCCGGCGCTAGCGGGACAACCTACGAGCAGTACTTC 13 many TRBJ2-7 TRBV7-9 TRBD2
CASSQEGRGTYEQYF TGCGCCAGCAGCCAAGAGGGCAGGGGAACCTACGAGCAGTACTTC 15 . TRBJ2-7 TRBV4-1 .
CASKTGNSNQPQHF TGTGCCAGCAAGACAGGGAATAGCAATCAGCCCCAGCATTTT 14 . TRBJ1-5 TRBV2 TRBD1
CASTDSRYEQYF TGCGCCAGCACCGACTCGCGCTACGAGCAGTACTTC 12 few TRBJ2-7 TRBV10-2 .
CASSYLTSGVNNEQFF TGTGCCAGCAGTTACCTGACTAGCGGGGTGAATAATGAGCAGTTCTTC 16 . TRBJ2-1 TRBV27 TRBD2
CASRQGAGDIQYF TGTGCCAGCAGACAGGGGGCGGGGGACATTCAGTACTTC 13 . TRBJ2-4 TRBV6-1 TRBD1
CASSLIPAGAGEQFF TGTGCCAGCAGTTTAATACCAGCGGGAGCGGGTGAGCAGTTCTTC 15 . TRBJ2-1 TRBV27 TRBD2
CASKRGRAFF TGTGCCAGCAAAAGAGGAAGAGCTTTCTTT 10 . TRBJ1-1 TRBV28 .